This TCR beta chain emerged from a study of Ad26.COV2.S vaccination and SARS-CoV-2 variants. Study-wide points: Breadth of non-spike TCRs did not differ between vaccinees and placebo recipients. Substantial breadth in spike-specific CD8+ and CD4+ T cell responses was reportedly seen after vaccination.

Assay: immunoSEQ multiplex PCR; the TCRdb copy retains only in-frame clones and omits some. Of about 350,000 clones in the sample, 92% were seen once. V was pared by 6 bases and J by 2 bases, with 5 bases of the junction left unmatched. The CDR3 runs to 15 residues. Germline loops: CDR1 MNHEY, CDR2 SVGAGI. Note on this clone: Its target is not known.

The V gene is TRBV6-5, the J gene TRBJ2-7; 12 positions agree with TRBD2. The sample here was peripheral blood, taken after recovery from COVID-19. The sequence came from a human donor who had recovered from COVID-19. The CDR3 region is CASRQLAGGPYEQYF. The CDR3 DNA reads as TGTGCCAGCAGGCAACTAGCGGGGGGTCCCTACGAGCAGTACTTC.